Following are 23 T cell receptor beta chains from one sample sequenced in a study of T cell changes during pregnancy in multiple sclerosis. Profiling relied on immunoSEQ multiplex PCR, and the TCRdb table lists in-frame clones only, not all of them. The data show about 12,000 clones, around 94% seen once. The source was CD4+ T cells from peripheral blood mononuclear cells, collected before pregnancy. These receptors all come from a female donor with multiple sclerosis, enrolled in a pregnancy study.

The chain's CDR3 is CASSAGLAGELTQYF. The CDR3 region has the DNA TGTGCCAGCAGCGCGGGACTAGCGGGGGAGCTAACGCAGTATTTT. The rearrangement joins TRBV7-9 to TRBJ2-3; 14 bases map to TRBD2. Trimming cost V 5 bases and J 9 bases; bases outside gene matches: 7. Germline V lookup: CDR1 SEHNR, CDR2 FQNEAQ (reference sequence). The CDR3 sequence is 15 residues long.

This chain joins TRBV5-6 and TRBJ1-2, with 8 positions matching TRBD1. With V trimmed by 4 bases and J by 3 bases, 11 bases remained unmatched. Looked up from germline, CDR1 is SGHDT and CDR2 is YYEEEE. The CDR3 is made up of 16 amino acids. CDR3 nucleotide sequence: TGTGCCAGCAGCGCACCGACAGGGGTGGGGGACTATGGCTACACCTTC. Amino acids: CASSAPTGVGDYGYTF. The full variable domain, its missing parts supplied by reference TRBV5-6 and TRBJ1-2, is DAGVTQSPTHLIKTRGQQVTLRCSPKSGHDTVSWYQQALGQGPQFIFQYYEEEERQRGNFPDRFSGHQFPNYSSELNVNALLLGDSALYLCASSAPTGVGDYGYTFGSGTRLTVV.

V is TRBV30 and J is TRBJ2-3, with TRBD1 matching over 9 bases. Germline lookup yields CDR1 GTSNPN and CDR2 SVGIG (reference sequence). V lost 0 bases to trimming and J lost 2 bases; unmatched junction nucleotides: 3. The CDR3 extends over 15 amino acids. The CDR3 nucleotides read TGTGCCTGGAGTGTTGGACAGGGGCCCACAGATACGCAGTATTTT. It codes for CAWSVGQGPTDTQYF.

The chain employs TRBV27 and TRBJ1-2; the match to TRBD1 covers 8 bases. The V gene end was trimmed by 5 bases and the J gene end by 4 bases; junction bases not matched to a gene: 6. The CDR3 runs to 14 residues. Germline loops: CDR1 MNHEY, CDR2 SMNVEV (reference sequence). The CDR3: CASSPRTGTYGYTF. CDR3 bases: TGTGCCAGCAGTCCCAGGACAGGGACCTATGGCTACACCTTC.

This rearrangement joins TRBV4-1 to TRBJ1-2; no clear D gene. Looked up from germline, CDR1 is MGHRA and CDR2 is YSYEKL. Between the trimmed V and J ends, which lost 1 base and 2 bases, there was a span of 11 bases. This CDR3 is 15 amino acids long. In DNA, the CDR3 is TGCGCCAGCAGCCAAGTGGCTCCGGGGAACTATGGCTACACCTTC. As protein: CASSQVAPGNYGYTF.

The V gene is TRBV7-8, the J gene TRBJ2-1, with 9 bases fitting TRBD1. There are 19 residues in the CDR3. The germline V gene has CDR1 SGHVS and CDR2 FQNEAQ. The trim removed 2 bases at V and 1 base at J, leaving 12 bases unmatched. Written as DNA, the CDR3 is TGTGCCAGCAGCTTACAAACCGGGACAGGGATCAGGTCCTACAATGAGCAGTTCTTC. Translating it yields CASSLQTGTGIRSYNEQFF.

This clone was picked up one time. This sequence joins TRBV7-2 and TRBJ2-2, with a possible D match to TRBD1 (5 bases). V lost 0 bases and J lost 4, with 9 bases in between. The CDR3 spans 15 residues. CDR1 and CDR2 (germline): SGHTA, FQGNSA. In DNA, the CDR3 is TGTGCCAGCAGCTTAGCGCAGGGTGGCACCGGGGAGCTGTTTTTT. This sequence encodes CASSLAQGGTGELFF.

This chain connects TRBV29-1 to TRBJ2-3; no definite D call. In germline, CDR1 is SQVTM, CDR2 ANQGSEA. The CDR3 is 12 amino acids. Trimming left V 2 bases short and J 3 bases short, with 6 bases between. This CDR3 reads CSVERGTDTQYF. For the CDR3, the DNA is TGCAGCGTTGAACGAGGTACAGATACGCAGTATTTT.

V is TRBV2 and J is TRBJ1-5; D is ambiguous. Germline V lookup: CDR1 SNHLY, CDR2 FYNNEI. The CDR3 sequence is 13 residues long. V shed 7 bases and J shed 3 bases, with 10 bases lying between them. Written as DNA, the CDR3 is TGTGCCAGCACTCGAGGTTACAATCAGCCCCAGCATTTT. Protein sequence: CASTRGYNQPQHF.

The chain has TRBV27 and TRBJ2-6, with 7 bases identical to TRBD1. CDR1 is MNHEY and CDR2 is SMNVEV in the germline V gene (reference sequence). Trimming took 5 bases from V and 4 from J; bases not matched to a gene: 14. The CDR3 totals 18 residues. The CDR3, as DNA: TGTGCCAGCAGTACCACAAGGGGGCCGTCGGGAGGGGCCAACGTCCTGACTTTC. This sequence encodes CASSTTRGPSGGANVLTF.

The chain is built from TRBV6-6 and TRBJ2-4, with D perhaps matching TRBD2 (5 bases). The CDR3 is 12 amino acids. The germline CDR1 and CDR2 sequences are MNHNY and SVGAGI (reference sequence). V lost 0 bases and J lost 8, with 5 bases in between. The CDR3 nucleotides read TGTGCCAGCAGTTACTCGAGGGACATTCAGTACTTC. Protein sequence: CASSYSRDIQYF.

This chain links TRBV4-1 with TRBJ2-7, with TRBD2 matching over 7 bases. Germline values: CDR1 MGHRA, CDR2 YSYEKL. V was pared by 3 bases and J by 0 bases, with 8 bases of the junction left unmatched. The CDR3 has 16 amino acids. The CDR3 sequence is CASSQPGGTNSYEQYF. In nucleotides, the CDR3 is TGCGCCAGCAGCCAGCCCGGGGGGACTAACTCCTACGAGCAGTACTTC.

The rearrangement joins TRBV7-6 to TRBJ2-3; TRBD2 agrees at 14 bases. This CDR3 is built from 20 residues. The J segment lost 1 base and the V segment lost 4 bases, leaving 13 bases of the junction unmatched. Per the germline V gene, CDR1 is SGHVS and CDR2 is FNYEAQ. The CDR3 region has the DNA TGTGCCAGCAGCTCGCCTAGGCATGGGACTAGCGGGGGCCGCACAGATACGCAGTATTTT. Protein product: CASSSPRHGTSGGRTDTQYF.

This sequence joins TRBV6-1 and TRBJ2-5; weak D call: TRBD1 (6 bases). Germline assignment: CDR1 MNHNS and CDR2 SASEGT. Deletions cut 10 bases from V and 5 bases from J, with 17 bases between. The CDR3 is made up of 13 amino acids. DNA for the CDR3: TGTGCCATAACCGGACAGCCGGGGGAGACCCAGTACTTC. Protein sequence: CAITGQPGETQYF.

V usage is TRBV2 and J usage is TRBJ2-7, with 12 bases identical to TRBD1. J lost 6 bases, V lost 9 bases, and 6 bases had no gene match. The CDR3 runs 13 residues. Germline assignment: CDR1 SNHLY and CDR2 FYNNEI. The CDR3 spells CASRGQGAFEQYF. CDR3 bases: TGTGCCAGTAGGGGACAGGGGGCGTTCGAGCAGTACTTC.

Here the CDR3 DNA reads TGTGCCAGCAGCGTCGACAGCTATGGCTACACCTTC. Translating gives CASSVDSYGYTF. This chain connects TRBV7-3 to TRBJ1-2, with D perhaps matching TRBD1 (5 bases). The CDR3 covers 12 residues. Germline CDR1 is SGHTA and CDR2 is FQGTGA. V lost 5 bases and J 4 bases, leaving 8 bases between the germline ends.

V and J are TRBV7-2 and TRBJ1-2, with unresolved D. In germline, CDR1 is SGHTA, CDR2 FQGNSA. Trimming removed 1 base from V and 9 bases from J, with 18 bases in between. CDR3 size: 15 residues. The CDR3 DNA reads TGTGCCAGCAGCTTAGACCCCCGGACGGGAGGGCGCTACACCTTC. This translates into CASSLDPRTGGRYTF.

The chain has TRBV18 and TRBJ1-1; D is unclear. V lost 3 bases to trimming and J lost 0 bases, with 8 bases between them. Germline CDR1 reads KGHSH; CDR2 reads LQKENI. The CDR3 is made up of 14 amino acids. The chain's CDR3 is CASSPRRVNTEAFF. The CDR3 DNA reads TGTGCCAGCTCACCCCGGCGGGTGAACACTGAAGCTTTCTTT.

The chain joins TRBV6-1 to TRBJ2-7, with D unclear. CDR1 is MNHNS and CDR2 is SASEGT in the germline V gene. The CDR3 length is 11 residues. The V gene lost 4 bases and the J gene lost 2 bases, with 3 bases spanning the gap. The CDR3 here is CASSGPYEQYF. CDR3 nucleotides: TGTGCCAGCAGTGGGCCCTACGAGCAGTACTTC.

The rearrangement links TRBV5-1 to TRBJ2-7, with a possible D match to TRBD1 (6 bases). The V end lost 3 bases, the J end lost 4 bases, and 23 bases lay between the germline ends. Germline CDR1 is SGHRS and CDR2 is YFSETQ. This CDR3 contains 17 residues. Here the CDR3 reads CASSSGNRDTAKYEQYF. The CDR3 DNA reads TGCGCCAGCAGCTCGGGAAACCGGGACACGGCTAAATACGAGCAGTACTTC.

The gene calls are TRBV5-6 and TRBJ2-1, with a tentative D call TRBD2 (5 bases). V was clipped by 4 bases and J by 0 bases, with 11 bases between them. The CDR3 sequence is 15 residues long. Looked up from germline, CDR1 is SGHDT and CDR2 is YYEEEE. Here the CDR3 DNA reads TGTGCCAGCAGCAGACCGACTAACTCCTACAATGAGCAGTTCTTC. As protein: CASSRPTNSYNEQFF.

This clone has only one observation. This chain links TRBV6-6 with TRBJ1-3; D remains ambiguous. The CDR3 extends over 14 amino acids. Trimming took 7 bases from V and 1 from J, leaving 11 bases between them. The germline V gene has CDR1 MNHNY and CDR2 SVGAGI (reference sequence). CDR3 region: CASTLAGSGNTIYF. The CDR3 DNA reads as TGTGCCAGCACCCTCGCGGGTTCTGGAAACACCATATATTTT.

The V call is TRBV13, the J call TRBJ2-3; 9 positions match TRBD1. Unmatched junction bases numbered 15, after V lost 5 bases and J lost 3 bases. This CDR3 spans 18 amino acids. Germline V gene sequence: CDR1 PRHDT, CDR2 FYEKMQ (reference sequence). CDR3 nucleotide sequence: TGTGCCAGCAGCGCCAGCCCCTGGGACAGGGAGGGGACAGATACGCAGTATTTT. This sequence encodes CASSASPWDREGTDTQYF.